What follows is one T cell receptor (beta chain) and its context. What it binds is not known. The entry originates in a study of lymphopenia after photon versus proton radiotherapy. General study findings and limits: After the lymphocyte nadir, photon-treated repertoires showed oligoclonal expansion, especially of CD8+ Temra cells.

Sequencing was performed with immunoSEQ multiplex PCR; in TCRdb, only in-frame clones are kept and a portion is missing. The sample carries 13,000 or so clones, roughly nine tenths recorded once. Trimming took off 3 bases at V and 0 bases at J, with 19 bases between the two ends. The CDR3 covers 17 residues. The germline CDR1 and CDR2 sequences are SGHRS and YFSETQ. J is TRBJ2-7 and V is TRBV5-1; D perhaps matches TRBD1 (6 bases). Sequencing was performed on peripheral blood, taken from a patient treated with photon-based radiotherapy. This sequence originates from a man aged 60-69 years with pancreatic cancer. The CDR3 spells CASSSSAGTQSSYEQYF. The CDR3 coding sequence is TGCGCCAGCAGCTCAAGCGCCGGGACACAGAGCTCCTACGAGCAGTACTTC.